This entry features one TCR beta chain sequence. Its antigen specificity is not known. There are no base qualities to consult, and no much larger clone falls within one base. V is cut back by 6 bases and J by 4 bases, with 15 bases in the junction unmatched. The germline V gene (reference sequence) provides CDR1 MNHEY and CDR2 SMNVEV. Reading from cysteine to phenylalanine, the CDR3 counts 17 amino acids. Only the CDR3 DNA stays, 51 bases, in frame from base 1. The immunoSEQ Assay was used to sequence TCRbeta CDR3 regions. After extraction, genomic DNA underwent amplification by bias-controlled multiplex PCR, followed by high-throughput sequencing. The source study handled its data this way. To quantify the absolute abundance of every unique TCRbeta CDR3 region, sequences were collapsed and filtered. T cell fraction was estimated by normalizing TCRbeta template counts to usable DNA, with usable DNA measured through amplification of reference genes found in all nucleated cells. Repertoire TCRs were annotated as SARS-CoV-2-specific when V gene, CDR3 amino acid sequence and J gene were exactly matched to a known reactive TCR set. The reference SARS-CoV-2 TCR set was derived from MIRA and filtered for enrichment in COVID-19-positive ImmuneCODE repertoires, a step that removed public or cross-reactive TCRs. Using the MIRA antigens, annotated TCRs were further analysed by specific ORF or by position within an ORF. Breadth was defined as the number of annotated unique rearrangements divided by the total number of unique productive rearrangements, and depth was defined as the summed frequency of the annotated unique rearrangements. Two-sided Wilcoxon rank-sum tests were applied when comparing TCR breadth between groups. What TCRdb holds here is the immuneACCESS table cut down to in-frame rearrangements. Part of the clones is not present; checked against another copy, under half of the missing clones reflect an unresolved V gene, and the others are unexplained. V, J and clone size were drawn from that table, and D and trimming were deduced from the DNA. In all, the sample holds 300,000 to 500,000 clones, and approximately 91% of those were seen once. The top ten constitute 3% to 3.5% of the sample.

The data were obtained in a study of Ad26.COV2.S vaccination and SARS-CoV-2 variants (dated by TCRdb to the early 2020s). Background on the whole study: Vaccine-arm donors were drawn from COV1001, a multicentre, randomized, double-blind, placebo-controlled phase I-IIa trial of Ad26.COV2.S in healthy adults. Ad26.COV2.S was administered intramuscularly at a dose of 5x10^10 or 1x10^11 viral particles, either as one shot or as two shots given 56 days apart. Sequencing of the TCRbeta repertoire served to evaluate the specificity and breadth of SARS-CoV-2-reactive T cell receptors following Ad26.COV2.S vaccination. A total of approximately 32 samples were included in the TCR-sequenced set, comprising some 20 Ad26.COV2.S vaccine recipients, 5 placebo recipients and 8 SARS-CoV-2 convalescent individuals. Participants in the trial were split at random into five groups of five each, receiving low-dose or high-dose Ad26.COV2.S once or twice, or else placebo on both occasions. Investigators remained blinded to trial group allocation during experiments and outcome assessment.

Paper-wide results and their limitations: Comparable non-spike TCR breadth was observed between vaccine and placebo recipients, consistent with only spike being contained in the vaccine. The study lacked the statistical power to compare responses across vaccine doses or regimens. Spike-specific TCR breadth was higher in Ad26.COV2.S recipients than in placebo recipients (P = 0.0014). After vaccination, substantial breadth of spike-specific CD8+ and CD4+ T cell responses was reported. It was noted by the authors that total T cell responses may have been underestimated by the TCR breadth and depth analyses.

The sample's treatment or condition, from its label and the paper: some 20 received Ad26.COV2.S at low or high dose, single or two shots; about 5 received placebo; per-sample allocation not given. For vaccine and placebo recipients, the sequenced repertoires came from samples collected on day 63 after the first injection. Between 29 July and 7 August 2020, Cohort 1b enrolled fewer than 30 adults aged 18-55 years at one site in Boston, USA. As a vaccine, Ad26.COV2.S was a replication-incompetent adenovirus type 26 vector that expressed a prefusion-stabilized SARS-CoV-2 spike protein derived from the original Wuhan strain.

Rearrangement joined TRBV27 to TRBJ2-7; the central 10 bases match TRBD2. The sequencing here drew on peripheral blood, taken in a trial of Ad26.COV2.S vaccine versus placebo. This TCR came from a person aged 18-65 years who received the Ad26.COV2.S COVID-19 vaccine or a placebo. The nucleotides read TGTGCCAGCAGCCCCTTAGCGGGGGGTGGTAGAGGTTACGAGCAGTACTTC. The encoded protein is CASSPLAGGGRGYEQYF.